These T cell receptor beta chains were read from a single sample in a study of blood T cell repertoires in COVID-19. The method was immunoSEQ multiplex PCR; TCRdb's version includes in-frame clones alone and lacks a portion of them. This table holds 180,000 or so clones, 80% to 90% found once. Sequenced: peripheral blood. The receptors here all came from a man aged 55-75 years with acute or convalescent COVID-19. The CDR3 runs from the conserved cysteine through the conserved F or W. The order of the fields is CDR3 protein, J gene, V gene, CDR3 length.

CDR3: CASSAGQNQPQHF
J: TRBJ1-5
V: TRBV18
length: 13

CDR3: CASSSQGTEQYF
J: TRBJ2-7
V: TRBV5-1
length: 12

CDR3: CASSPRVAGTGELFF
J: TRBJ2-2
V: TRBV9
length: 15

CDR3: CASSSRTGNGYTF
J: TRBJ1-2
V: TRBV12-3/TRBV12-4
length: 13

CDR3: CATEGDKDEQYF
J: TRBJ2-7
V: TRBV3-1/TRBV3-2
length: 12

CDR3: CASTPTGQGGELFF
J: TRBJ2-2
V: TRBV5-1
length: 14

CDR3: CAWTRLMADTQYF
J: TRBJ2-3
V: TRBV30
length: 13

CDR3: CASSLGDRGIAEQFF
J: TRBJ2-1
V: TRBV28
length: 15

CDR3: CASSNDRTPNTGELFF
J: TRBJ2-2
V: TRBV27
length: 16

CDR3: CASSTSLAGGAGRQFF
J: TRBJ2-1
V: TRBV5-1
length: 16

CDR3: CASSPGGAGVSNEQFF
J: TRBJ2-1
V: TRBV5-6
length: 16

CDR3: CASSPQRVSVLGYTF
J: TRBJ1-2
V: TRBV19
length: 15

CDR3: CASQGAGELFF
J: TRBJ2-2
V: TRBV9
length: 11

CDR3: CASSRRLQGGNEKLFF
J: TRBJ1-4
V: TRBV4-2
length: 16

CDR3: CASSAGTGFPGGNTIYF
J: TRBJ1-3
V: TRBV9
length: 17

CDR3: CASSLTRDTGELFF
J: TRBJ2-2
V: TRBV5-8
length: 14